Listed below are T cell receptor beta chains from one sample, sequenced in a study of cytomegalovirus exposure and HLA in healthy donors. Sequencing was performed with immunoSEQ multiplex PCR; in TCRdb, only in-frame clones are kept and a portion is missing. The sample has around 95,000 clones; approximately 74% are singletons. The sequencing sample was made of PBMCs. The origin of the receptors is a male donor in good health and CMV-seronegative. Both conserved end residues are part of each CDR3. The D gene is left open where the match is weak. Size is omitted from some rows. Given values are once, few, many or a class for expanded clones.

clone size: .; J gene: TRBJ2-7; V gene: TRBV6-6; D gene: TRBD1; CDR3 DNA: TGTGCCAGCAGCCCGGGACAGTACTACGAGCAGTACTTC; CDR3 protein: CASSPGQYYEQYF
clone size: .; J gene: TRBJ2-7; V gene: TRBV6-1; D gene: TRBD2; CDR3 DNA: TGTGCCAGCAGTGGACTAGCGGGAGGGTTCTACGAGCAGTACTTC; CDR3 protein: CASSGLAGGFYEQYF
clone size: .; J gene: TRBJ2-7; V gene: TRBV6-1; D gene: .; CDR3 DNA: TGTGCCAGCAGTGAGGGGCCTATCGGTGCCACCCGAGCCTACGAGCAGTACTTC; CDR3 protein: CASSEGPIGATRAYEQYF
clone size: few; J gene: TRBJ2-5; V gene: TRBV2; D gene: .; CDR3 DNA: TGTGCCAGCAGTGCGATTACAGGGATCGAGACCCAGTACTTC; CDR3 protein: CASSAITGIETQYF
clone size: few; J gene: TRBJ2-7; V gene: TRBV6-1; D gene: TRBD1; CDR3 DNA: TGTGCCAGCAGTGAAGGGTGGACAGGGGTCTACGAGCAGTACTTC; CDR3 protein: CASSEGWTGVYEQYF
clone size: .; J gene: TRBJ2-6; V gene: TRBV27; D gene: .; CDR3 DNA: TGTGCCAGCAGTTTTATCTCTGGGGCCAACGTCCTGACTTTC; CDR3 protein: CASSFISGANVLTF
clone size: once; J gene: TRBJ1-6; V gene: TRBV13; D gene: .; CDR3 DNA: TGTGCCAGCAGCTTAGGAGGGACACAGAATTCACCCCTCCACTTT; CDR3 protein: CASSLGGTQNSPLHF
clone size: .; J gene: TRBJ1-1; V gene: TRBV7-3; D gene: TRBD1; CDR3 DNA: TGTGCCAGCAGCTTAAATCCAGGGGGAACTAATGAAGCTTTCTTT; CDR3 protein: CASSLNPGGTNEAFF
clone size: .; J gene: TRBJ2-5; V gene: TRBV7-2; D gene: TRBD2; CDR3 DNA: TGTGCCAGCAGCTTAGTCGGGACTAGGGAGACCCAGTACTTC; CDR3 protein: CASSLVGTRETQYF
clone size: .; J gene: TRBJ2-7; V gene: TRBV7-8; D gene: .; CDR3 DNA: TGTGCCAGCAGCTTAGCGCAGGGATTTGCTTACGAGCAGTACTTC; CDR3 protein: CASSLAQGFAYEQYF
clone size: .; J gene: TRBJ2-3; V gene: TRBV5-1; D gene: TRBD2; CDR3 DNA: TGCGCCAGCAGCAGGACCGGGACTATAGGCTCAGATACGCAGTATTTT; CDR3 protein: CASSRTGTIGSDTQYF
clone size: .; J gene: TRBJ2-1; V gene: TRBV30; D gene: TRBD2; CDR3 DNA: TGTGCCTGGAGTTCGGGTCGGTACAGGTGGCGGGAGGGAGAAGATGAGCAGTTCTTC; CDR3 protein: CAWSSGRYRWREGEDEQFF
clone size: .; J gene: TRBJ2-3; V gene: TRBV21-1; D gene: .; CDR3 DNA: TGTGCCAGCAGCCCATGGGGGGGCCTGCCCTTTTCGACTAGCACAGATACGCAGTATTTT; CDR3 protein: CASSPWGGLPFSTSTDTQYF
clone size: .; J gene: TRBJ2-5; V gene: TRBV25-1; D gene: .; CDR3 DNA: TGTGCCAGCAGTGAATTCAGGGAAGGACAAGAGACCCAGTACTTC; CDR3 protein: CASSEFREGQETQYF
clone size: .; J gene: TRBJ1-6; V gene: TRBV4-3; D gene: .; CDR3 DNA: TGCGCCAGCAGCCAAGAGACAGGTCGTCCCCTCCACTTT; CDR3 protein: CASSQETGRPLHF
clone size: .; J gene: TRBJ2-7; V gene: TRBV15; D gene: TRBD2; CDR3 DNA: TGTGCCACCAGCAGAGCCCGACTAGCGGGAGGCCACGAGCAGTACTTC; CDR3 protein: CATSRARLAGGHEQYF
clone size: .; J gene: TRBJ2-1; V gene: TRBV4-2; D gene: TRBD2; CDR3 DNA: TGTGCCAGCAGCCCGTGGGCGGGGGGCTCCTACAATGAGCAGTTCTTC; CDR3 protein: CASSPWAGGSYNEQFF
clone size: .; J gene: TRBJ1-2; V gene: TRBV18; D gene: TRBD1; CDR3 DNA: TGTGCCAGCTCACCAGTCGCCCCAGGGGGCAATGGCTACACCTTC; CDR3 protein: CASSPVAPGGNGYTF
clone size: .; J gene: TRBJ2-1; V gene: TRBV9; D gene: TRBD2; CDR3 DNA: TGTGCCAGCAGCAAGTATTCAACTACTAGCGGGGTTATGAGCTCCTACAATGAGCAGTTCTTC; CDR3 protein: CASSKYSTTSGVMSSYNEQFF
clone size: .; J gene: TRBJ2-6; V gene: TRBV27; D gene: .; CDR3 DNA: TGTGCCAGCAGTTCGGGGGAACTCTCTGGGGCCAACGTCCTGACTTTC; CDR3 protein: CASSSGELSGANVLTF
clone size: .; J gene: TRBJ2-7; V gene: TRBV10-3; D gene: TRBD1; CDR3 DNA: TGTGCCATCAGGGGGACAGGGGTCCTCTACGAGCAGTACTTC; CDR3 protein: CAIRGTGVLYEQYF
clone size: .; J gene: TRBJ2-7; V gene: TRBV29-1; D gene: TRBD1; CDR3 DNA: TGCAGCGTTGACGGATCGGACAGGGAGCAGTACTTC; CDR3 protein: CSVDGSDREQYF
clone size: once; J gene: TRBJ2-3; V gene: TRBV9; D gene: TRBD1; CDR3 DNA: TGTGCCAGCAGCGTAGGGGGACAGGGAACAGATACGCAGTATTTT; CDR3 protein: CASSVGGQGTDTQYF
clone size: .; J gene: TRBJ1-5; V gene: TRBV19; D gene: TRBD1; CDR3 DNA: TGTGCCAGTAGTGGGACAGGCGCTCAGCCCCAGCATTTT; CDR3 protein: CASSGTGAQPQHF
clone size: .; J gene: TRBJ2-5; V gene: TRBV5-4; D gene: .; CDR3 DNA: TGTGCCAGCAGCTTGGACAGGAGCGAGACCCAGTACTTC; CDR3 protein: CASSLDRSETQYF
clone size: .; J gene: TRBJ2-1; V gene: TRBV11-3; D gene: .; CDR3 DNA: TGTGCCAGCAGCTTAGATATGAATGAGCAGTTCTTC; CDR3 protein: CASSLDMNEQFF
clone size: .; J gene: TRBJ2-1; V gene: TRBV7-2; D gene: TRBD2; CDR3 DNA: TGTGCCAGCAGCTTTAGCGGGAGCTTCTACAATGAGCAGTTCTTC; CDR3 protein: CASSFSGSFYNEQFF
clone size: few; J gene: TRBJ2-7; V gene: TRBV6-6; D gene: TRBD1; CDR3 DNA: TGTGCCAGCAGTTACACCGGGACAGGGAGGGTCGAGCAGTACTTC; CDR3 protein: CASSYTGTGRVEQYF
clone size: .; J gene: TRBJ2-7; V gene: TRBV2; D gene: .; CDR3 DNA: TGTGCCAGCAGTGCTACCGGGACAACCTACGAGCAGTACTTC; CDR3 protein: CASSATGTTYEQYF
clone size: .; J gene: TRBJ1-5; V gene: TRBV29-1; D gene: .; CDR3 DNA: TGCAGCGTTGTATTGGTGGGGCGGTATAGCAATCAGCCCCAGCATTTT; CDR3 protein: CSVVLVGRYSNQPQHF
clone size: .; J gene: TRBJ2-2; V gene: TRBV19; D gene: .; CDR3 DNA: TGTGCCAGTAGTCTACAGCGGGACACCGGGGAGCTGTTTTTT; CDR3 protein: CASSLQRDTGELFF
clone size: few; J gene: TRBJ1-2; V gene: TRBV29-1; D gene: .; CDR3 DNA: TGCAGCGTTGGGGGCCATAACTATGGCTACACCTTC; CDR3 protein: CSVGGHNYGYTF
clone size: .; J gene: TRBJ1-1; V gene: TRBV11-1; D gene: .; CDR3 DNA: TGTGCCAGCAGCACACAAGCCCTGGGGACAAACACTGAAGCTTTCTTT; CDR3 protein: CASSTQALGTNTEAFF
clone size: .; J gene: TRBJ1-5; V gene: TRBV5-1; D gene: TRBD1; CDR3 DNA: TGCGCCAGCAGCCAGACAGGGGGAGGTGTTGAGCCCCAGCATTTT; CDR3 protein: CASSQTGGGVEPQHF
clone size: .; J gene: TRBJ1-2; V gene: TRBV27; D gene: .; CDR3 DNA: TGTGCCAGCAGTTCGATAATGGGAACGGGGAATGGCTACACCTTC; CDR3 protein: CASSSIMGTGNGYTF
clone size: few; J gene: TRBJ2-1; V gene: TRBV5-8; D gene: TRBD2; CDR3 DNA: TGTGCCAGCAGCTTAACTAGCGGAACCTACAATGAGCAGTTCTTC; CDR3 protein: CASSLTSGTYNEQFF
clone size: .; J gene: TRBJ2-7; V gene: TRBV28; D gene: TRBD2; CDR3 DNA: TGTGCCAGCAGTTTGGCTAGCGGGAGCACCTACGAGCAGTACTTC; CDR3 protein: CASSLASGSTYEQYF
clone size: few; J gene: TRBJ2-7; V gene: TRBV6-1; D gene: TRBD2; CDR3 DNA: TGTGCCAGCAGTGTGCGGACTAGCGGGAGAGTAGAGTACGAGCAGTACTTC; CDR3 protein: CASSVRTSGRVEYEQYF
clone size: .; J gene: TRBJ2-2; V gene: TRBV4-3; D gene: TRBD2; CDR3 DNA: TGCGCCAGCAGCCAAGGGTCTAGCGGGAGAGTTAACGGGGAGCTGTTTTTT; CDR3 protein: CASSQGSSGRVNGELFF
clone size: .; J gene: TRBJ2-1; V gene: TRBV14; D gene: TRBD2; CDR3 DNA: TGTGCCAGCAGCCAAAGGCTAGCGGGCCTGAACAATGAGCAGTTCTTC; CDR3 protein: CASSQRLAGLNNEQFF
clone size: few; J gene: TRBJ2-7; V gene: TRBV5-1; D gene: TRBD1; CDR3 DNA: TGCGCCAGCAGCATGGGACAGTCCTACGAGCAGTACTTC; CDR3 protein: CASSMGQSYEQYF
clone size: .; J gene: TRBJ2-5; V gene: TRBV6-6; D gene: TRBD2; CDR3 DNA: TGTGCCAGCAGTACCGGACTAGCGGGAGCTTGGCAGACCCAGTACTTC; CDR3 protein: CASSTGLAGAWQTQYF